This TCR beta chain originates from a study of T cell repertoires in cytomegalovirus infection. This clonotype came up many times. Its antigen is as yet unknown. J lost 8 bases, V lost 5 bases, and 7 bases had no gene match. The length of the CDR3 is 14 residues. Germline V lookup: CDR1 SGHTA, CDR2 FQGNSA. Study results and limitations: Of the TCR beta families, the public ones yielded a cumulative frequency that identified carriers of CMV plus the relevant HLA.

One entry per CDR3 protein, called by TCRdb with MiXCR from the reads. The sample records around 430,000 distinct CDR3 sequences, approximately 42% being singletons. The source of this sequence is a human donor in good health (CMV status not recorded). Some clones in this sample may be carry-over from other donors' samples. The material was cultured PBMCs, obtained from culture after CMV antigen stimulation. This chain links TRBV7-2 with TRBJ1-4; 8 bases match TRBD1. This CDR3 reads CASSRQGLGEKLFF. DNA for the CDR3: TGTGCCAGCAGCCGACAGGGGCTTGGAGAAAAACTGTTTTTT.